Below are 18 T cell receptor beta chains sequenced from a single sample in a study of low-dose radiotherapy and immunotherapy resistance in tumors. Time point given: after trial treatment. Treatment described: LDRT plus nivolumab, ipilimumab, low-dose cyclophosphamide and aspirin (RACIN trial). Both TCRalpha and TCRbeta chains were reverse transcribed with V-gene-specific primers. TCR amplification used roughly 18 PCR cycles, a constant-region primer and a V-primer adapter. TCRdb independently ran MiXCR on the reads; one entry per CDR3 protein. The data show some 94,000 distinct CDR3 sequences, with 20% to 25% seen just once and 9.5% to 15% held by the top ten. The sample in question was PBMCs, obtained after low-dose radiotherapy plus immunotherapy. The receptors shown here come from a female donor with ovarian cancer.

In its sample, this clonotype was seen many times. The chain couples TRBV7-6 to TRBJ1-1, with 11 bases aligning to TRBD1. The junction had 1 base not matched to a gene; V was cut back by 0 bases and J by 4 bases. CDR3 length: 15 residues. Looked up from germline, CDR1 is SGHVS and CDR2 is FNYEAQ. CDR3 sequence reads: CASSLAGTGGTEAFF. CDR3 coding DNA: TGTGCCAGCAGCTTAGCCGGGACAGGGGGCACTGAAGCTTTCTTT.

This clonotype was seen repeatedly, ten times or more. The chain combines TRBV10-2 with TRBJ2-5, with D uncertain. This CDR3 is built from 11 residues. Germline V lookup: CDR1 WSHSY, CDR2 SAAADI. V shed 6 bases and J shed 7 bases, with 9 bases lying between them. CDR3 DNA sequence: TGCGCCAGCAGCCCGTTCGGGACCCAGTACTTC. This translates into CASSPFGTQYF.

This chain uses TRBV5-6 with TRBJ2-5; TRBD2 is a possible D gene (6 bases). The CDR3 contains 17 residues. From germline, CDR1 is SGHDT and CDR2 YYEEEE. Deletions cut 3 bases from V and 5 bases from J, with 23 bases between. The CDR3 protein is CASSWGTGVALWETQYF. The CDR3 nucleotides read TGTGCCAGCAGCTGGGGGACGGGGGTCGCCCTTTGGGAGACCCAGTACTTC. Together with reference TRBV5-6 and TRBJ2-5, the CDR3 gives the full variable domain: DAGVTQSPTHLIKTRGQQVTLRCSPKSGHDTVSWYQQALGQGPQFIFQYYEEEERQRGNFPDRFSGHQFPNYSSELNVNALLLGDSALYLCASSWGTGVALWETQYFGPGTRLLVL.

This clonotype was detected many times. The CDR3 loop is CASSYRTPRHNEQFF. CDR3 in DNA: TGTGCCAGCAGTTACAGGACCCCCCGCCACAATGAGCAGTTCTTC. The chain combines TRBV6-2 or TRBV6-3 with TRBJ2-1; no definite D call. V gave up 2 bases and J gave up 5 bases, with 13 bases separating them. Germline assignment: CDR1 MNHEY and CDR2 SVGEGT. CDR3 length: 15 residues.

This clonotype was detected a few times. The chain joins TRBV19 to TRBJ1-1; 8 bases are a match to TRBD1. This CDR3 comprises 13 residues. Per the germline V gene, CDR1 is LNHDA and CDR2 is SQIVND (reference sequence). Trimming took 7 bases from V and 11 from J; bases not matched to a gene: 12. The CDR3 DNA sequence: TGTGCCAGTATCCCCGACAGGGGATGGTCGGCTTTCTTT. This codes for CASIPDRGWSAFF.

In its sample, this clonotype was seen many times. The chain employs TRBV6-2 or TRBV6-3 and TRBJ1-5, with 7 bases matching TRBD1. V shed 6 bases and J 6 bases; nucleotides not matched to a gene: 2. The CDR3 runs 12 residues. Germline CDR1 and CDR2: MNHEY and SVGEGT. CDR3 residues: CASRQGSQPQHF. CDR3 DNA: TGTGCCAGCAGACAGGGGTCTCAGCCCCAGCATTTT.

In its sample, this clonotype was seen many times. V gene TRBV6-2 or TRBV6-3 combines with J gene TRBJ2-7; D gene unclear. This CDR3 is 14 amino acids long. Looked up from germline, CDR1 is MNHEY and CDR2 is SVGEGT. Trimming removed 7 bases from V and 5 bases from J, with 18 bases in between. The CDR3 loop reads CASTEEVGFDEQYF. CDR3 coding DNA: TGTGCCAGCACCGAAGAGGTAGGGTTTGACGAGCAGTACTTC.

This clonotype was recorded at least ten times. CDR3 nucleotide sequence: TGTGCCAGCAGCTTGGGTGCTAGCGGGGGGCTCCAAGAGACCCAGTACTTC. Translating gives CASSLGASGGLQETQYF. This chain joins TRBV5-4 and TRBJ2-5, with TRBD2 matching over 11 bases. This CDR3 has 17 residues. V was clipped by 0 bases and J by 1 base; unmatched bases: 5. The germline V gene has CDR1 SGHNT and CDR2 YYREEE (reference sequence).

For this clonotype: A far larger clone is just one base off, so this is likely a read error. The chain uses TRBV6-6 and TRBJ2-7; no firm D call. Germline V CDR1 and CDR2: MNHNY, SVGAGI (reference sequence). The CDR3 is 11 amino acids. Trimming stripped 5 bases from V and 7 bases from J, with 9 bases between. In DNA form, the CDR3 reads TGTGCCAGCAGTAACGCCCATGAGCAGTACTTC. The encoded protein is CASSNAHEQYF.

This clonotype was recorded only once. This chain links TRBV19 with TRBJ2-7, with D perhaps assigned TRBD1 or TRBD2 (5 bases each). The CDR3 is 14 residues long. Trimming removed 0 bases from V and 2 bases from J, with 8 bases in between. From germline, CDR1 is LNHDA and CDR2 SQIVND (reference sequence). In DNA, the CDR3 is TGTGCCAGTAGTATAGACAGGGACGCCTACGAGCAGTACTTC. Protein product: CASSIDRDAYEQYF.

In its sample, this clonotype was seen many times. This chain connects TRBV9 to TRBJ1-5; 7 bases fit TRBD1. From germline, CDR1 is SGDLS and CDR2 YYNGEE. The CDR3 sequence is 14 residues long. V gave up 4 bases and J gave up 9 bases; unmatched junction bases: 10. The CDR3 coding sequence is TGTGCCAGCAGCCAGGGAGGGGGCATCGGGCCCCAGCATTTT. Protein sequence: CASSQGGGIGPQHF.

The sample holds many counts of this clonotype. V and J are TRBV5-1 and TRBJ2-6, with D hard to call. V was trimmed by 5 bases and J by 4 bases, leaving 10 bases between them. Germline CDR1 reads SGHRS; CDR2 reads YFSETQ. The CDR3 is made up of 14 amino acids. The CDR3 region is CASSETTGANVLTF. CDR3 sequence (DNA): TGCGCCAGCAGTGAGACGACGGGGGCCAACGTCCTGACTTTC.

This clonotype was seen ten or more times. The chain is built from TRBV4-3 and TRBJ2-2, with TRBD2 identical over 10 bases. The trim removed 4 bases at V and 3 bases at J, leaving 5 bases unmatched. Germline V gives CDR1 LGHNA, CDR2 YSLEER. The CDR3 loop spans 16 amino acids. The CDR3 nucleotides read TGCGCCAGCAGCCCGCTAGCGGGAGCGGACACCGGGGAGCTGTTTTTT. Its protein product is CASSPLAGADTGELFF.

This clonotype was counted at least ten times. This chain links TRBV5-8 with TRBJ1-3; D remains ambiguous. Trimming cost V 2 bases and J 0 bases, with 18 bases left between them. CDR1 and CDR2 from the germline V gene are SGHTS and YDEGEE. The CDR3 runs to 18 residues. CDR3 loop: CASSFVAYRRYSGNTIYF. CDR3 DNA sequence: TGTGCCAGCAGCTTCGTCGCTTACAGAAGGTACTCTGGAAACACCATATATTTT. Full variable domain (outside the CDR3, taken from reference TRBV5-8 and TRBJ1-3): EAGVTQSPTHLIKTRGQQATLRCSPISGHTSVYWYQQALGLGLQFLLWYDEGEERNRGNFPPRFSGRQFPNYSSELNVNALELEDSALYLCASSFVAYRRYSGNTIYFGEGSWLTVV.

This clonotype was recorded at least ten times. The chain carries TRBV7-9 and TRBJ2-5; the match to TRBD1 covers 9 bases. V gave up 5 bases and J gave up 5 bases; unmatched junction bases: 12. The CDR3 covers 16 residues. CDR1 and CDR2 (germline): SEHNR, FQNEAQ (reference sequence). The CDR3: CASSAWGQGGGETQYF. Here the CDR3 DNA reads TGTGCCAGCAGCGCGTGGGGACAGGGCGGAGGCGAGACCCAGTACTTC.

At least ten counts were recorded for this clonotype. The gene calls are TRBV11-3 and TRBJ2-3; D remains unclear. CDR3 size: 12 residues. The V gene lost 2 bases and the J gene lost 5 bases, with 5 bases spanning the gap. Germline assignment: CDR1 SGHNT and CDR2 YENEEA. The CDR3 is CASSLLRDTQYF. CDR3 bases: TGTGCCAGCAGCTTATTGAGAGATACGCAGTATTTT.

In regard to this clonotype: This sequence is one base from a far larger clone and is likely a read error. The chain combines TRBV7-8 with TRBJ1-1, with TRBD1 as a possible D gene (5 bases). Trimming cost V 2 bases and J 1 base, with 8 bases left between them. Germline V gene data show CDR1 as SGHVS and CDR2 as FQNEAQ. CDR3 size: 14 residues. CDR3 DNA sequence: TGTGCCAGCAGCTTATCAGGGAGGAACACTGAAGCTTTCTTT. Residues: CASSLSGRNTEAFF.

This clonotype was recorded at least ten times. The chain employs TRBV20-1 and TRBJ2-7; 8 nucleotides align to TRBD2. This CDR3 comprises 13 residues. Per germline, CDR1 DFQATT and CDR2 SNEGSKA (reference sequence). The V and J ends lost 6 bases and 4 bases, in that order; junction bases with no gene match: 8. The CDR3 DNA reads as TGCAGTGCGTATACTAGCGGAACTTACGAGCAGTACTTC. Its translation is CSAYTSGTYEQYF.